This is a list of T cell receptor beta chains from one sample in a study of CD8+CD57+ T cells in acquired aplastic anemia. TCRdb fed the reads into MiXCR, producing one record per CDR3 protein. In the table there are approximately 150,000 distinct CDR3 sequences, less than 50% of which are singletons. Sequencing input: sorted CD4+, CD8+, or CD8+CD57+ T cells (not recorded which) from PBMCs. Receptor source: a human donor with aplastic anemia. CDR3s include the opening cysteine and the closing phenylalanine or tryptophan. The order of the fields is CDR3 length, J gene, D gene, clone size, V gene, CDR3 protein, CDR3 DNA. The D gene is left open where the match is weak. Expanded clones are given a class, and other clones once, few, many or no size at all.

cdr3_length: 14; j_call: TRBJ2-7; d_call: .; clone_size: .; v_call: TRBV25-1; cdr3_aa: CASSPAGQTYEQYF; cdr3_nt: TGTGCCAGCAGCCCAGCCGGACAAACCTACGAGCAGTACTTC
cdr3_length: 20; j_call: TRBJ2-1; d_call: TRBD2; clone_size: few; v_call: TRBV12-3/TRBV12-4; cdr3_aa: CASSRQNQGLAGAGNNEQFF; cdr3_nt: TGTGCCAGCAGTCGTCAAAACCAGGGACTAGCGGGAGCTGGGAACAATGAGCAGTTCTTC
cdr3_length: 15; j_call: TRBJ2-3; d_call: .; clone_size: many; v_call: TRBV7-2; cdr3_aa: CASSLQWQGTDTQYF; cdr3_nt: TGTGCCAGCAGCTTACAATGGCAGGGGACAGATACGCAGTATTTT
cdr3_length: 11; j_call: TRBJ1-1; d_call: .; clone_size: many; v_call: TRBV20-1; cdr3_aa: CSVHSNTEAFF; cdr3_nt: TGCAGTGTACACAGCAACACTGAAGCTTTCTTT
cdr3_length: 15; j_call: TRBJ1-1; d_call: TRBD1; clone_size: .; v_call: TRBV25-1; cdr3_aa: CASGRDRGLDTEAFF; cdr3_nt: TGTGCCAGCGGAAGGGACAGGGGGCTGGACACTGAAGCTTTCTTT
cdr3_length: 14; j_call: TRBJ1-2; d_call: TRBD1; clone_size: .; v_call: TRBV19; cdr3_aa: CASNGQGAFYGYTF; cdr3_nt: TGTGCCAGTAACGGACAGGGGGCCTTCTATGGCTACACCTTC
cdr3_length: 14; j_call: TRBJ2-7; d_call: TRBD2; clone_size: few; v_call: TRBV20-1; cdr3_aa: CSAKLAGGRDEQCF; cdr3_nt: TGCAGTGCCAAACTAGCGGGGGGGAGGGACGAGCAGTGCTTC
cdr3_length: 17; j_call: TRBJ1-6; d_call: TRBD1; clone_size: few; v_call: TRBV19; cdr3_aa: CASSTRDSGRGTSPLHF; cdr3_nt: TGTGCCAGTAGTACCAGGGACAGTGGGCGTGGGACTTCACCCCTCCACTTT
cdr3_length: 12; j_call: TRBJ2-1; d_call: TRBD2; clone_size: .; v_call: TRBV11-2; cdr3_aa: CASSPGGGEQFF; cdr3_nt: TGTGCCAGCAGCCCCGGGGGGGGTGAGCAGTTCTTC
cdr3_length: 13; j_call: TRBJ1-1; d_call: .; clone_size: .; v_call: TRBV10-1; cdr3_aa: CASEYFWGTEAFF; cdr3_nt: TGCGCCAGCGAATATTTCTGGGGGACTGAAGCTTTCTTT
cdr3_length: 14; j_call: TRBJ1-2; d_call: TRBD1; clone_size: many; v_call: TRBV5-1; cdr3_aa: CASSHQTGSGGYTF; cdr3_nt: TGCGCCAGCAGCCACCAGACAGGGTCGGGTGGCTACACCTTC
cdr3_length: 14; j_call: TRBJ2-7; d_call: .; clone_size: .; v_call: TRBV9; cdr3_aa: CASSVGVAAYEQYF; cdr3_nt: TGTGCCAGCAGCGTAGGGGTAGCGGCCTACGAGCAGTACTTC
cdr3_length: 12; j_call: TRBJ2-5; d_call: .; clone_size: once; v_call: TRBV2; cdr3_aa: CASSEVGETQYF; cdr3_nt: TGTGCCAGCAGTGAGGTGGGGGAGACCCAGTACTTC
cdr3_length: 15; j_call: TRBJ2-5; d_call: TRBD2; clone_size: many; v_call: TRBV2; cdr3_aa: CASSERLAGVETQYF; cdr3_nt: TGTGCCAGCAGTGAGAGGCTAGCGGGAGTTGAGACCCAGTACTTC
cdr3_length: 16; j_call: TRBJ2-7; d_call: TRBD2; clone_size: few; v_call: TRBV29-1; cdr3_aa: CSVEVAGLAGRYEQYF; cdr3_nt: TGCAGCGTTGAAGTCGCGGGACTAGCGGGAAGGTACGAGCAGTACTTC
cdr3_length: 13; j_call: TRBJ2-7; d_call: TRBD1; clone_size: .; v_call: TRBV7-3; cdr3_aa: CASSRRQGTEQYF; cdr3_nt: TGTGCCAGCAGCAGAAGACAGGGTACCGAGCAGTACTTC
cdr3_length: 14; j_call: TRBJ1-2; d_call: .; clone_size: many; v_call: TRBV12-3/TRBV12-4; cdr3_aa: CASSLRVGERGYTF; cdr3_nt: TGTGCCAGCAGTTTAAGGGTCGGGGAGAGGGGCTACACCTTC
cdr3_length: 14; j_call: TRBJ1-1; d_call: .; clone_size: .; v_call: TRBV4-1; cdr3_aa: CASRGRTVNTEAFF; cdr3_nt: TGCGCCAGCCGCGGGCGGACAGTCAACACTGAAGCTTTCTTT
cdr3_length: 14; j_call: TRBJ2-7; d_call: TRBD2; clone_size: few; v_call: TRBV15; cdr3_aa: CATSTRGLAYEQYF; cdr3_nt: TGTGCCACCAGCACTAGGGGACTAGCGTACGAGCAGTACTTC
cdr3_length: 15; j_call: TRBJ2-1; d_call: TRBD2; clone_size: .; v_call: TRBV10-3; cdr3_aa: CAISPTSAQYNEQFF; cdr3_nt: TGTGCCATCAGTCCGACTAGCGCCCAATACAATGAGCAGTTCTTC
cdr3_length: 15; j_call: TRBJ2-5; d_call: .; clone_size: .; v_call: TRBV19; cdr3_aa: CASSGGLAGRETQYF; cdr3_nt: TGTGCCAGTAGTGGGGGACTGGCGGGGCGGGAGACCCAGTACTTC
cdr3_length: 12; j_call: TRBJ2-2; d_call: .; clone_size: few; v_call: TRBV15; cdr3_aa: CATSRSTGELFF; cdr3_nt: TGTGCCACCAGCCGTAGTACCGGGGAGCTGTTTTTT
cdr3_length: 13; j_call: TRBJ1-1; d_call: .; clone_size: .; v_call: TRBV30; cdr3_aa: CAWSARGNTEAFF; cdr3_nt: TGTGCCTGGAGTGCCAGGGGAAACACTGAAGCTTTCTTT
cdr3_length: 17; j_call: TRBJ2-3; d_call: .; clone_size: few; v_call: TRBV14; cdr3_aa: CASSQDLFGPGTDTQYF; cdr3_nt: .
cdr3_length: 17; j_call: TRBJ2-1; d_call: TRBD2; clone_size: few; v_call: TRBV20-1; cdr3_aa: CSAVTSGGPSSYNEQFF; cdr3_nt: TGCAGTGCTGTTACTAGCGGGGGGCCCAGCTCCTACAATGAGCAGTTCTTC
cdr3_length: 15; j_call: TRBJ1-6; d_call: TRBD1; clone_size: .; v_call: TRBV10-3; cdr3_aa: CAISESGQGNSPLHF; cdr3_nt: TGTGCCATCAGTGAGTCAGGACAGGGTAATTCACCCCTCCACTTT
cdr3_length: 14; j_call: TRBJ2-7; d_call: TRBD1; clone_size: .; v_call: TRBV19; cdr3_aa: CARLRDSYGYEQYF; cdr3_nt: TGTGCCAGACTCCGGGACAGCTATGGCTACGAGCAGTACTTC
cdr3_length: 15; j_call: TRBJ1-2; d_call: TRBD1; clone_size: .; v_call: TRBV5-4; cdr3_aa: CASSLAGQRTYGYTF; cdr3_nt: TGTGCCAGCAGCCTGGCGGGACAGCGGACGTATGGCTACACCTTC
cdr3_length: 17; j_call: TRBJ1-6; d_call: .; clone_size: .; v_call: TRBV3-1; cdr3_aa: CASSQDAGEGFNPPLHF; cdr3_nt: TGTGCCAGCAGCCAAGATGCAGGCGAGGGGTTCAATCCACCCCTCCACTTT
cdr3_length: 12; j_call: TRBJ1-2; d_call: .; clone_size: .; v_call: TRBV12-3/TRBV12-4; cdr3_aa: CASSETAYGYTF; cdr3_nt: TGTGCCAGCAGTGAGACCGCTTATGGCTACACCTTC
cdr3_length: 14; j_call: TRBJ1-1; d_call: TRBD1; clone_size: .; v_call: TRBV5-4; cdr3_aa: CSSSMGQGSTEAFF; cdr3_nt: TGTTCCAGCAGCATGGGACAGGGTTCCACTGAAGCTTTCTTT
cdr3_length: 16; j_call: TRBJ2-1; d_call: .; clone_size: many; v_call: TRBV10-3; cdr3_aa: CAISEKSGLSYNEQFF; cdr3_nt: TGTGCCATCAGTGAGAAATCAGGGCTCTCCTACAATGAGCAGTTCTTC
cdr3_length: 9; j_call: TRBJ2-1; d_call: .; clone_size: .; v_call: TRBV7-2; cdr3_aa: CASSRGQFF; cdr3_nt: TGTGCCAGCAGCCGGGGGCAGTTCTTC
cdr3_length: 12; j_call: TRBJ1-5; d_call: .; clone_size: .; v_call: TRBV2; cdr3_aa: CASGAGHQPQHF; cdr3_nt: TGTGCCAGCGGGGCAGGTCATCAGCCCCAGCATTTT
cdr3_length: 14; j_call: TRBJ1-2; d_call: TRBD1; clone_size: .; v_call: TRBV29-1; cdr3_aa: CSVSRDRDAYGYTF; cdr3_nt: TGCAGCGTCTCCCGGGACAGGGACGCCTATGGCTACACCTTC
cdr3_length: 17; j_call: TRBJ2-1; d_call: TRBD2; clone_size: .; v_call: TRBV25-1; cdr3_aa: CASSLAGGKSSYNEQFF; cdr3_nt: TGTGCCAGCAGTCTAGCGGGGGGTAAGAGCTCCTACAATGAGCAGTTCTTC
cdr3_length: 14; j_call: TRBJ2-7; d_call: TRBD1; clone_size: few; v_call: TRBV7-8; cdr3_aa: CASSPRDSSYEQYF; cdr3_nt: TGTGCCAGCAGCCCCCGGGACAGCTCCTACGAGCAGTACTTC
cdr3_length: 14; j_call: TRBJ2-1; d_call: TRBD2; clone_size: .; v_call: TRBV24-1; cdr3_aa: CATSDSGLAGGLTF; cdr3_nt: TGTGCCACCAGTGACTCGGGACTAGCGGGAGGGCTTACCTTC
cdr3_length: 15; j_call: TRBJ2-5; d_call: TRBD2; clone_size: many; v_call: TRBV7-3; cdr3_aa: CASSKGRRGSETQYF; cdr3_nt: TGTGCCAGCAGCAAAGGTCGGCGGGGGAGCGAGACCCAGTACTTC
cdr3_length: 18; j_call: TRBJ2-1; d_call: .; clone_size: few; v_call: TRBV4-1; cdr3_aa: CASSQDPLGAPSSNEQFF; cdr3_nt: TGCGCCAGCAGCCAAGATCCCCTAGGGGCGCCCTCATCCAATGAGCAGTTCTTC
cdr3_length: 14; j_call: TRBJ2-7; d_call: TRBD1; clone_size: .; v_call: TRBV19; cdr3_aa: CASSPPAGGYEQYF; cdr3_nt: TGTGCCAGTAGTCCCCCGGCAGGGGGCTACGAGCAGTACTTC
cdr3_length: 14; j_call: TRBJ1-3; d_call: TRBD1; clone_size: many; v_call: TRBV20-1; cdr3_aa: CSASRDRDGNTIYF; cdr3_nt: TGCAGTGCTAGTCGGGACAGGGATGGAAACACCATATATTTT
cdr3_length: 16; j_call: TRBJ1-6; d_call: TRBD1; clone_size: .; v_call: TRBV15; cdr3_aa: CATSGWTGRLSSPLHF; cdr3_nt: TGTGCCACCAGCGGCTGGACAGGGAGATTGAGTTCACCCCTCCACTTT
cdr3_length: 15; j_call: TRBJ2-3; d_call: TRBD1; clone_size: many; v_call: TRBV13; cdr3_aa: CASSFWTGGTDTQYF; cdr3_nt: TGTGCCAGCAGCTTCTGGACAGGGGGTACAGATACGCAGTATTTT
cdr3_length: 15; j_call: TRBJ2-7; d_call: .; clone_size: .; v_call: TRBV10-1; cdr3_aa: CASSDITGASYEQYF; cdr3_nt: TGCGCCAGCAGTGATATCACAGGTGCCTCCTACGAGCAGTACTTC
cdr3_length: 13; j_call: TRBJ2-7; d_call: TRBD1; clone_size: .; v_call: TRBV29-1; cdr3_aa: CSVRTGGPYEQYF; cdr3_nt: TGCAGCGTTAGGACAGGGGGTCCCTACGAGCAGTACTTC